This T cell receptor beta chain stems from a study of T cells in Graves' hyperthyroidism and ophthalmopathy. At the level of the study: At the time of initial diagnosis and before any treatment, peripheral blood was collected. Regarding the study as a whole: Using 13 V-J features, a model discriminated ophthalmopathy from stable hyperthyroidism. Most expanded thyroid clonotypes above 0.001 recurred in blood.

Germline CDR1 is MDHEN and CDR2 is SYDVKM. V was trimmed by 6 bases and J by 3 bases, leaving 14 bases between them. The CDR3 loop spans 14 amino acids. Using RNA transcripts as the source, TCR beta CDR3 regions were amplified. Using the HTBI primer set, a first-round RT-PCR was run on the TCR CDR3. Each CDR3 protein is one row after TCRdb ran MiXCR on the multiplex PCR reads. The table shows 250,000 to 300,000 distinct CDR3 sequences, with roughly a fifth occurring only once. This clonotype was counted many times. Its antigen is not identified. Diagnoses rested on clinical symptoms, serum thyroxine and TRAb, thyroid ultrasound and orbital computed tomography.

J is TRBJ1-1 and V is TRBV28, with D possibly TRBD1 on 5 matching bases. The specimen sequenced was blood. The clonotype was recovered from a man between 45 and 60 years old with Graves' ophthalmopathy. CDR3 loop: CASSLSGGDTEAFF. The CDR3 DNA is TGTGCCAGCAGCCTTTCTGGGGGGGACACTGAAGCTTTCTTT.